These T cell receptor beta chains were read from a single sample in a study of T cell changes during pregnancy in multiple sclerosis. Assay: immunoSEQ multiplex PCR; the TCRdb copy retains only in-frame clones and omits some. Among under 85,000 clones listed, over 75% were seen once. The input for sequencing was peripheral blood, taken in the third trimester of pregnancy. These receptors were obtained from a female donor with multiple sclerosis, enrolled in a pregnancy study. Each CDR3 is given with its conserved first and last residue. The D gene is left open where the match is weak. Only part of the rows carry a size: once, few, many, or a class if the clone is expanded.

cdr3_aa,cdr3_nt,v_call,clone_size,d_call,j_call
CVSSLVRTSGGEQFF,TGTGTCAGCAGCTTAGTTAGGACTAGCGGTGGTGAGCAGTTCTTC,TRBV7-2,.,TRBD2,TRBJ2-1
CASSLRTGPSNQPQHF,TGTGCCAGTAGTCTAAGGACAGGGCCAAGCAATCAGCCCCAGCATTTT,TRBV19,.,TRBD1,TRBJ1-5
CASSPSNTIYF,TGTGCCAGCAGTCCCTCAAACACCATATATTTT,TRBV28,.,.,TRBJ1-3
CASSRSGVTDTQYF,TGTGCCAGCAGCCGTAGCGGAGTCACAGATACGCAGTATTTT,TRBV5-4,.,.,TRBJ2-3
CASALEWDNANYGYTF,TGTGCCAGCGCACTTGAATGGGACAACGCTAACTATGGCTACACCTTC,TRBV9,.,.,TRBJ1-2
CASRLGGSAGELFF,TGTGCCAGCAGATTGGGGGGGTCGGCCGGGGAGCTGTTTTTT,TRBV2,.,TRBD2,TRBJ2-2
CASSHGLAGAREQFF,TGTGCCAGCAGCCATGGACTAGCGGGGGCCAGGGAGCAGTTCTTC,TRBV27,.,TRBD2,TRBJ2-1
CASSESSVTRGDTQYF,TGTGCCAGCAGTGAATCGTCGGTAACTAGAGGAGATACGCAGTATTTT,TRBV6-1,.,.,TRBJ2-3
CASSLEGVGNTIYF,TGTGCCAGCAGCTTAGAAGGGGTGGGAAACACCATATATTTT,TRBV7-9,few,.,TRBJ1-3
CASRSGTSGRSSYEQYF,TGTGCCAGCAGGTCCGGGACTAGCGGGAGGAGCTCCTACGAGCAGTACTTC,TRBV2,once,TRBD2,TRBJ2-7
CASSRDTYNYGYTF,TGTGCCAGCTCACGGGACACTTATAACTATGGCTACACCTTC,TRBV18,.,.,TRBJ1-2
CASRPIGGNNQPQHF,TGTGCCAGCAGACCGATCGGAGGGAACAATCAGCCCCAGCATTTT,TRBV7-8,.,.,TRBJ1-5